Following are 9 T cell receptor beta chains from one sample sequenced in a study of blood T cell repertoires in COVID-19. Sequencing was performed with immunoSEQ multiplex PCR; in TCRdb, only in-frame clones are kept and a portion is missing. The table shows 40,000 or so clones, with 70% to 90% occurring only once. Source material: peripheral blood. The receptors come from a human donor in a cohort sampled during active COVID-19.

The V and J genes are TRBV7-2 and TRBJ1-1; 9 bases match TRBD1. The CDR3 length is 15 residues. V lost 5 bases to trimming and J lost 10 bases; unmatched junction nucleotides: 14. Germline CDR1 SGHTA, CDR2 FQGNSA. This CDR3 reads CASSPPPGQGQRAFF. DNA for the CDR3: TGTGCCAGCAGCCCCCCGCCGGGACAGGGACAAAGAGCTTTCTTT. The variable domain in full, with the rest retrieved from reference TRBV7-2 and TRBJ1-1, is GAGVSQSPSNKVTEKGKDVELRCDPISGHTALYWYRQSLGQGLEFLIYFQGNSAPDKSGLPSDRFSAERTGGSVSTLTIQRTQQEDSAVYLCASSPPPGQGQRAFFGQGTRLTVV.

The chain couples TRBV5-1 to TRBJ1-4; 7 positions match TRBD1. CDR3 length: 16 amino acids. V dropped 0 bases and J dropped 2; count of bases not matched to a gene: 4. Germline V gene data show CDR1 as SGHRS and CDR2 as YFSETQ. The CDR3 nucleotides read TGCGCCAGCAGCTTGGGCAGGGGGTTCACTAATGAAAAACTGTTTTTT. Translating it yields CASSLGRGFTNEKLFF.

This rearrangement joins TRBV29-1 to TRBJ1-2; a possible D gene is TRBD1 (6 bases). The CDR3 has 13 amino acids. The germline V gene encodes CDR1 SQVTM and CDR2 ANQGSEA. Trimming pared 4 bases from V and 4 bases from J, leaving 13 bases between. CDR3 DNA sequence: TGCAGCGTTGGAAACGCAGGGGCCTATGGCTACACCTTC. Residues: CSVGNAGAYGYTF.

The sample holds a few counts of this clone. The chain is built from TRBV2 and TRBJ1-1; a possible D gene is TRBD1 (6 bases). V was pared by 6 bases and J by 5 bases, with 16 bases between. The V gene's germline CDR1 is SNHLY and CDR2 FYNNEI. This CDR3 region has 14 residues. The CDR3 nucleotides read TGTGCCAGCAGGACGGACAGCGGGGGGACTGAAGCTTTCTTT. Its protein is CASRTDSGGTEAFF.

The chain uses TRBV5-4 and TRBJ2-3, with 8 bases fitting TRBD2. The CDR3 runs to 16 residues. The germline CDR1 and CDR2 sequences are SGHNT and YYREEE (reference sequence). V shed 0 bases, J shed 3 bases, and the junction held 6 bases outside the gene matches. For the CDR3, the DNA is TGTGCCAGCAGCTTGGGTTTCGGCGGGGGGACAGATACGCAGTATTTT. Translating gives CASSLGFGGGTDTQYF.

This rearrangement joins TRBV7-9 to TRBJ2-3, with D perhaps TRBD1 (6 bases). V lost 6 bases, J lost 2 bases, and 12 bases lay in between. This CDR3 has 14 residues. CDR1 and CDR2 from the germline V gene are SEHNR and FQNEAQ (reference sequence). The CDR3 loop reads CASRSTGATDTQYF. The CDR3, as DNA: TGTGCCAGCAGATCGACAGGAGCCACAGATACGCAGTATTTT. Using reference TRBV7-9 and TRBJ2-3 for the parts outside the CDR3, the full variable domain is DTGVSQNPRHKITKRGQNVTFRCDPISEHNRLYWYRQTLGQGPEFLTYFQNEAQLEKSRLLSDRFSAERPKGSFSTLEIQRTEQGDSAMYLCASRSTGATDTQYFGPGTRLTVL.

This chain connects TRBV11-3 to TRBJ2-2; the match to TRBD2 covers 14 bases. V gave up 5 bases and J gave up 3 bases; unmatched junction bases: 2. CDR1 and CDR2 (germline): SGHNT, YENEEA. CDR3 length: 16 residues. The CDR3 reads CASSLGLAGDTGELFF. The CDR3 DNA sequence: TGTGCCAGCAGCCTGGGACTAGCGGGGGACACCGGGGAGCTGTTTTTT.

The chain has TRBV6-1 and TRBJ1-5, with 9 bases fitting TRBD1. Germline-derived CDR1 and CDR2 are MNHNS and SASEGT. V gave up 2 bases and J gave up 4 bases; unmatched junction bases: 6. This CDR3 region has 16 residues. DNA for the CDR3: TGTGCCAGCAGTGAACAGGGACAGGGTGGGAATCAGCCCCAGCATTTT. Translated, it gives CASSEQGQGGNQPQHF.

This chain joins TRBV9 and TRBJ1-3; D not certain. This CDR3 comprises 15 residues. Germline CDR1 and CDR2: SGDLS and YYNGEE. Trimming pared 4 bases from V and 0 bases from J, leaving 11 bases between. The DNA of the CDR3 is TGTGCCAGCAGCCCCTACCTTGGCTCTGGAAACACCATATATTTT. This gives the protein CASSPYLGSGNTIYF. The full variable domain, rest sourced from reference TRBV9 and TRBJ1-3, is DSGVTQTPKHLITATGQRVTLRCSPRSGDLSVYWYQQSLDQGLQFLIQYYNGEERAKGNILERFSAQQFPDLHSELNLSSLELGDSALYFCASSPYLGSGNTIYFGEGSWLTVV.